Each of the 11 T cell receptor beta chains below was sequenced from the same sample in a study of blood T cell repertoires in COVID-19 (dated by TCRdb to the early 2020s). To prepare the library, the immunoSEQ multiplex PCR assay was applied. As stored in TCRdb, this immuneACCESS dataset retains in-frame rearrangements with V and J assigned. A fraction of the clones does not appear; measured against another copy, unresolved V genes explain less than half of the discrepancy, and the remainder lacks a known reason. The sample table lists 150,000 to 200,000 clones, under 85% of them with a count of one. 7.6% of the sample goes to the ten largest clones. Sequencing was carried out using peripheral blood. The receptors stem from a woman aged 70-85 years with COVID-19, enrolled during active disease.

This chain connects TRBV5-3 to TRBJ1-1, with D hard to call. TRBV5-3 falls under the ORF class, with uncertain function. The CDR3 is 18 amino acids. V lost 2 bases and J 1 base, leaving 21 bases between the germline ends. CDR3 loop: CARSFGRAFLRWNTEAFF. Written as DNA, the CDR3 is TGTGCCAGAAGCTTTGGGAGAGCCTTCCTTCGGTGGAACACTGAAGCTTTCTTT.

The chain is built from TRBV7-8 and TRBJ2-2; perhaps TRBD1 as D (5 bases). The germline V and J ends were trimmed by 4 bases and 6 bases, with 12 bases remaining between them. In germline, CDR1 is SGHVS, CDR2 FQNEAQ. This CDR3 contains 14 residues. CDR3 in DNA: TGTGCCAGCAGCTCGCCCAGGGTGGCCGGGGAGCTGTTTTTT. This translates into CASSSPRVAGELFF.

The rearrangement links TRBV27 to TRBJ1-1; TRBD1 matches 8 bases. The CDR3 runs 14 residues. CDR1 is MNHEY and CDR2 is SMNVEV in the germline V gene (reference sequence). Trimming took 6 bases from V and 1 from J; bases not matched to a gene: 4. This chain's CDR3 is CASRFGQGNTEAFF. The CDR3 DNA sequence: TGTGCCAGCAGATTTGGACAGGGGAACACTGAAGCTTTCTTT.

The chain employs TRBV4-3 and TRBJ2-3; D call uncertain. The CDR3 is 15 residues long. Germline V gene data show CDR1 as LGHNA and CDR2 as YSLEER. The ends were cut back, 0 bases at V and 0 bases at J, with 7 bases in the middle. The CDR3, as DNA: TGCGCCAGCAGCCAAGACGGTGCTAGCACAGATACGCAGTATTTT. Its translation is CASSQDGASTDTQYF.

This chain connects TRBV19 to TRBJ1-2; D call uncertain. The CDR3 extends over 10 amino acids. Germline V gene lookup returns CDR1 LNHDA and CDR2 SQIVND (reference sequence). Trimming removed 6 bases from V and 7 bases from J, with 6 bases in between. The CDR3 nucleotides are TGTGCCAGTAGAAGAGGTGGCTACACCTTC. Its translation: CASRRGGYTF.

V usage is TRBV2 and J usage is TRBJ2-7, with 7 bases fitting TRBD1. V shed 5 bases and J 6 bases; nucleotides not matched to a gene: 10. Per the germline V gene, CDR1 is SNHLY and CDR2 is FYNNEI. This CDR3 has 14 amino acids. The CDR3 sequence: CASSPGTVYIEQYF. DNA for the CDR3: TGTGCCAGCAGTCCCGGGACAGTATACATCGAGCAGTACTTC.

This chain connects TRBV27 to TRBJ2-1; no clear D gene. The germline CDR1 and CDR2 sequences are MNHEY and SMNVEV (reference sequence). V was pared by 0 bases and J by 5 bases, with 8 bases between. The CDR3 runs 14 residues. CDR3 in DNA: TGTGCCAGCAGTTTATCAACCAGGAACAATGAGCAGTTCTTC. This translates into CASSLSTRNNEQFF.

A few counts support this clone. This chain links TRBV28 with TRBJ2-4; maybe TRBD2 (6 bases). V was shortened by 4 bases and J by 7 bases, with 17 bases between the two germline ends. The CDR3 totals 15 residues. Germline V gene sequence: CDR1 MDHEN, CDR2 SYDVKM. The CDR3 sequence: CASSSRDWGRNIQYF. The CDR3 nucleotides are TGTGCCAGCAGTTCCCGGGACTGGGGACGGAACATTCAGTACTTC.

This chain uses TRBV28 with TRBJ2-2; 7 nucleotides match TRBD2. J gave up 5 bases and V 8 bases, and 11 bases lay outside the gene matches. CDR1 and CDR2 from the germline V gene are MDHEN and SYDVKM. The CDR3 covers 15 residues. Here the CDR3 reads CASAQGGRRTGELFF. The CDR3, as DNA: TGTGCCAGCGCCCAGGGAGGGAGAAGGACCGGGGAGCTGTTTTTT.

The chain is built from TRBV2 and TRBJ2-7, with no clear D. V lost 7 bases and J 2 bases, leaving 6 bases between the germline ends. The CDR3 runs to 11 residues. Germline loops: CDR1 SNHLY, CDR2 FYNNEI. The CDR3 sequence: CASNSAYEQYF. The CDR3, as DNA: TGTGCCAGCAACAGTGCCTACGAGCAGTACTTC.

A remark on this clone: The sample contains more than one DNA sequence encoding this CDR3. The chain links TRBV3-1 (or the pseudogene TRBV3-2) to TRBJ1-1, with D tentatively TRBD1 (6 bases). Per germline, CDR1 LGHDT and CDR2 YNNKEL (reference sequence). Trimming left V 3 bases short and J 4 bases short, with 12 bases between. This CDR3 has 14 residues. Written as DNA, the CDR3 is TGTGCCAGCAGCCAGGGCGGGGGGCGCACTGAAGCTTTCTTT. Its translation: CASSQGGGRTEAFF.